This T cell receptor beta chain was retrieved from a study of blood T cells in healthy people across ages. General study points: What prevented conclusive comparison of naive and antigen-experienced cells was that PBMCs were unsorted. A greater number of naive CD4+ cells and higher diversity distinguished long-lived donors from aged donors.

The authors ran a second PCR of 7 to 11 cycles using a sample-barcoded 5' primer and a J-beta primer mix. All samples yielded 3 million or more CDR3-containing paired-end reads. TCRdb used MiXCR to reprocess the 5' RACE reads, holding one entry per CDR3 protein. The table lists 550,000 to 600,000 distinct CDR3 sequences, roughly 48% of them singletons. Per sample, no less than 5.5 micrograms of total RNA were extracted. In the case of this clonotype: The antigen is unknown.

The ends lost 0 bases at V and 3 bases at J; junction bases unmatched: 4. Per the germline V gene, CDR1 is DFQATT and CDR2 is SNEGSKA (reference sequence). This CDR3 has 14 amino acids. The receptor was derived from a man at least 80 years old in good health. The chain joins TRBV20-1 to TRBJ2-7; TRBD2 matches 8 bases. Input material: blood. The CDR3 sequence is CSARDPSGFYEQYF. The CDR3 DNA is TGCAGTGCTAGAGACCCTAGCGGGTTCTACGAGCAGTACTTC.